These 25 T cell receptor beta chains originate from one sample sequenced in a study of T cells in Graves' hyperthyroidism and ophthalmopathy. Researchers amplified the TCR beta CDR3 regions from RNA transcripts. The HTBI primer set served for first-round RT-PCR of the TCR CDR3. MiXCR, applied by TCRdb to the multiplex PCR reads, yields one record per CDR3 protein. The sample lists some 370,000 distinct CDR3 sequences, roughly 15% occurring once. The sequenced material came from blood. The receptors shown here come from a woman aged 25-40 years with Graves' hyperthyroidism that later progressed to Graves' ophthalmopathy.

This clonotype was detected ten times or more. The chain employs TRBV2 and TRBJ2-5; D is undetermined. The germline V and J ends were trimmed by 2 bases and 3 bases, with 4 bases remaining between them. Germline CDR1 reads SNHLY; CDR2 reads FYNNEI. This CDR3 has 12 residues. The CDR3 is CASSELEETQYF. Here the CDR3 DNA reads TGTGCCAGCAGTGAACTGGAAGAGACCCAGTACTTC.

This clonotype was detected only a few times. This chain uses TRBV3-1 with TRBJ2-7; D unresolved. Germline-derived CDR1 and CDR2 are LGHDT and YNNKEL (reference sequence). Trimming left V 1 base short and J 2 bases short, with 9 bases between. The CDR3 runs to 14 residues. The CDR3 DNA reads as TGTGCCAGCAGCCAAGCGACACAAACCTACGAGCAGTACTTC. This translates into CASSQATQTYEQYF.

This clonotype was observed at least ten times. The V and J genes are TRBV11-2 and TRBJ1-4; D is perhaps TRBD1 (5 bases). Germline-derived CDR1 and CDR2 are SGHAT and FQNNGV. V was pared by 5 bases and J by 7 bases, with 20 bases between. The length of the CDR3 is 16 residues. The DNA for the CDR3 is TGTGCCAGCAGCCGATACCTGGGGGGATCGGGTGAAAAACTGTTTTTT. Its protein product is CASSRYLGGSGEKLFF.

There are many counts of this clonotype. The V and J genes are TRBV12-3 or TRBV12-4 and TRBJ2-7; TRBD1 is a possible D gene (5 bases). Trimming removed 8 bases from V and 1 base from J, with 9 bases in between. This CDR3 has 12 amino acids. In nucleotides, the CDR3 is TGTGCCAGCGCGGACACATCCTACGAGCAGTACTTC. Its translation is CASADTSYEQYF.

This rearrangement joins TRBV3-1 to TRBJ1-3; D is unresolved. CDR1 LGHDT and CDR2 YNNKEL come from the germline V gene (reference sequence). The CDR3 spans 18 residues. Trimming took 0 bases from V and 1 from J, leaving 16 bases between them. The CDR3 DNA reads as TGTGCCAGCAGCCAAGATTTGGCAGTCGTTTTTTCTGGAAACACCATATATTTT. Translated: CASSQDLAVVFSGNTIYF.

This clonotype was seen a few times. The chain employs TRBV9 and TRBJ1-2; D gene uncertain. The CDR3 is 14 residues long. V was shortened by 4 bases and J by 3 bases, with 13 bases between the two germline ends. Germline lookup yields CDR1 SGDLS and CDR2 YYNGEE. CDR3 sequence (DNA): TGTGCCAGCAGCCCGGAGATAGGAGACTATGGCTACACCTTC. This codes for CASSPEIGDYGYTF.

This clonotype showed up many times. The chain joins TRBV24-1 to TRBJ2-3, with 11 nucleotides matching TRBD2. This CDR3 has 16 amino acids. Germline V lookup: CDR1 KGHDR, CDR2 SFDVKD. Germline trimming cut 4 bases from V and 5 bases from J; bases unmatched to any gene: 7. CDR3 in amino acids: CATSDLLAGERDTQYF. In DNA, the CDR3 is TGTGCCACCAGTGACCTACTAGCGGGAGAACGAGATACGCAGTATTTT.

This clonotype was detected ten times or more. This rearrangement joins TRBV11-2 to TRBJ2-1; TRBD1 matches at 9 bases. Germline V lookup: CDR1 SGHAT, CDR2 FQNNGV. The V segment lost 5 bases and the J segment 7 bases; nucleotides outside the gene matches: 6. CDR3 length: 14 amino acids. As DNA, the CDR3 is TGTGCCAGCAGCATGACAGGGGGAAGAAATGAGCAGTTCTTC. This translates into CASSMTGGRNEQFF.

This clonotype was counted at least ten times. V usage is TRBV27 and J usage is TRBJ2-2; no clear D gene. Germline loops: CDR1 MNHEY, CDR2 SMNVEV (reference sequence). V was shortened by 4 bases and J by 0 bases, with 12 bases between the two germline ends. The length of the CDR3 is 16 residues. CDR3 sequence reads: CASSYWSSANTGELFF. The DNA of the CDR3 is TGTGCCAGCAGTTACTGGAGCTCCGCGAACACCGGGGAGCTGTTTTTT.

This clonotype has a handful of counts. The rearrangement uses TRBV19 and TRBJ2-5, with 9 bases matching TRBD1. The CDR3 totals 16 residues. The germline gives CDR1 LNHDA, CDR2 SQIVND (reference sequence). Germline trimming cut 10 bases from V and 5 bases from J; bases unmatched to any gene: 17. The DNA of the CDR3 is TGTGCCACGAAAGAACAGGGGGCTCCGGCCGGGGAGACCCAGTACTTC. Translated, it gives CATKEQGAPAGETQYF.

In its sample, this clonotype was seen many times. The V gene is TRBV20-1, the J gene TRBJ2-2; D is possibly TRBD2 (7 bases). Trimming left V 7 bases short and J 5 bases short, with 17 bases between. Germline CDR1 and CDR2: DFQATT and SNEGSKA (reference sequence). This CDR3 is 14 amino acids long. For the CDR3, the DNA is TGCAGTGGTAGTGGGGGGGCAGAAACCGGGGAGCTGTTTTTT. Protein product: CSGSGGAETGELFF.

This clonotype was counted between two and nine times. The J gene is TRBJ2-3, the V gene TRBV6-2 or TRBV6-3; no clear D gene. CDR3 length equals 14 residues. Per germline, CDR1 MNHEY and CDR2 SVGEGT. The V and J ends lost 6 bases and 3 bases respectively, with 13 bases between them. CDR3 residues: CASSFWPDTDTQYF. The CDR3 DNA reads as TGTGCCAGCAGCTTCTGGCCAGATACAGATACGCAGTATTTT.

This clonotype was recorded a few times. The rearrangement uses TRBV19 and TRBJ1-2; D gene uncertain. This CDR3 is 11 amino acids long. From germline, CDR1 is LNHDA and CDR2 SQIVND (reference sequence). Between the trimmed V and J ends, which lost 3 bases and 7 bases, there was a span of 6 bases. CDR3 sequence reads: CASSMGSGYTF. The CDR3 nucleotides are TGTGCCAGTAGTATGGGGTCTGGCTACACCTTC.

This clonotype has a count of ten or more. The chain combines TRBV24-1 with TRBJ2-4, with no clear D. Deletions cut 3 bases from V and 4 bases from J, with 15 bases between. Germline V gene lookup returns CDR1 KGHDR and CDR2 SFDVKD. The CDR3 is made up of 16 amino acids. In nucleotides, the CDR3 is TGTGCCACCAGTGATCCGCCGGGTGGCCTGAAAAACATTCAGTACTTC. Encoded protein: CATSDPPGGLKNIQYF.

This clonotype was seen a handful of times. This chain uses TRBV6-1 with TRBJ2-7, with 12 bases matching TRBD1. CDR3 length: 12 amino acids. The germline CDR1 and CDR2 sequences are MNHNS and SASEGT. J was trimmed by 6 bases and V by 9 bases; bases with no gene match: 3. The CDR3 DNA reads TGTGCCAGGCGGGACAGGGGGCTCGAGCAGTACTTC. It yields the protein CARRDRGLEQYF.

This clonotype was detected ten times or more. The rearrangement joins TRBV3-1 to TRBJ2-1; D is unclear. The CDR3 loop spans 14 amino acids. Trimming removed 1 base from V and 8 bases from J, with 12 bases in between. Germline values: CDR1 LGHDT, CDR2 YNNKEL (reference sequence). CDR3 bases: TGTGCCAGCAGCCAAGGGCCCACGGGCGATGAGCAGTTCTTC. It encodes CASSQGPTGDEQFF.

In the case of this clonotype: Mismatch with germline at one junction end may stem from a read error. The chain links TRBV20-1 to TRBJ2-7, with D unresolved. The CDR3 is 13 amino acids. Germline values: CDR1 DFQATT, CDR2 SNEGSKA (reference sequence). DNA of the CDR3: TGCAGTGCCAGAGGCTCGAGCTCCTACGAGCAGTACTTC. The encoded protein is CSARGSSSYEQYF.

The rearrangement links TRBV7-2 to TRBJ2-7; D unclear. The CDR3 length is 12 residues. Trimming removed 3 bases at V and 7 bases at J, with 10 bases between. Germline CDR1 and CDR2: SGHTA and FQGNSA. CDR3 nucleotide sequence: TGTGCCAGCAGCTTCGCCCAGAGGGAGCAGTACTTC. Protein: CASSFAQREQYF.

This clonotype was observed many times. The chain is built from TRBV19 and TRBJ1-1; D remains ambiguous. CDR3 size: 10 residues. The germline V gene has CDR1 LNHDA and CDR2 SQIVND (reference sequence). The ends were cut back, 6 bases at V and 4 bases at J, with 3 bases in the middle. DNA of the CDR3: TGTGCCAGTAGCCGCACTGAAGCTTTCTTT. It translates to CASSRTEAFF.

This rearrangement joins TRBV10-3 to TRBJ2-5; 7 nucleotides line up with TRBD1. V was clipped by 7 bases and J by 3 bases; unmatched bases: 5. The CDR3 contains 13 residues. CDR1 is ENHRY and CDR2 is SYGVKD in the germline V gene. CDR3 sequence: CAIMGQGEETQYF. The CDR3 coding sequence is TGTGCCATCATGGGGCAGGGGGAAGAGACCCAGTACTTC.

This clonotype was found many times. The chain employs TRBV14 and TRBJ2-5; TRBD2 agrees at 8 bases. The CDR3 contains 15 residues. Germline V gene data show CDR1 as SGHDN and CDR2 as FVKESK. The V and J ends lost 1 base and 4 bases, in that order; junction bases with no gene match: 5. This CDR3 is CASSQGGSGGETQYF. The CDR3 DNA follows: TGTGCCAGCAGCCAAGGGGGGAGCGGGGGAGAGACCCAGTACTTC.

This clonotype was detected ten times or more. V is TRBV11-2 and J is TRBJ2-1, with D possibly matching TRBD2 (5 bases). V shed 0 bases and J shed 6 bases, with 21 bases lying between them. CDR1 SGHAT and CDR2 FQNNGV come from the germline V gene. The CDR3 contains 18 residues. The CDR3 DNA reads TGTGCCAGCAGCTTAGAAGGGTTTTCGGACGGGATTGCCAATGAGCAGTTCTTC. Translated, it gives CASSLEGFSDGIANEQFF.

Many counts were recorded for this clonotype. The chain employs TRBV5-1 and TRBJ1-1; 10 bases match TRBD1. With V trimmed by 2 bases and J by 2 bases, 6 bases remained unmatched. CDR1 is SGHRS, CDR2 YFSETQ, per germline. The CDR3 sequence is 16 residues long. In nucleotides, the CDR3 is TGCGCCAGCAGCTTAAGACAGGGGGCTGGTAACACTGAAGCTTTCTTT. Translated, it gives CASSLRQGAGNTEAFF.

The CDR3 is CSVWTESGEAFF. The CDR3 bases are TGCAGCGTCTGGACCGAGAGCGGTGAAGCTTTCTTT. The V gene is TRBV29-1, the J gene TRBJ1-1; D uncertain. Trimming left V 6 bases short and J 7 bases short, with 15 bases between. The germline V gene has CDR1 SQVTM and CDR2 ANQGSEA. This CDR3 contains 12 residues.

This clonotype appeared many times. The CDR3: CASRPFGAAYEQYF. The CDR3 DNA follows: TGTGCCAGCAGGCCCTTCGGGGCGGCGTACGAGCAGTACTTC. The chain links TRBV6-1 to TRBJ2-7; TRBD1 or TRBD2 may be the D gene (5 bases each). Germline V gene sequence: CDR1 MNHNS, CDR2 SASEGT. The CDR3 is made up of 14 amino acids. Deletions cut 6 bases from V and 4 bases from J, with 16 bases between.